The source of this TCR beta chain is a study of identical twins. A universal primer site arose from template switching, and cDNA bore unique molecular identifiers. TCRdb recomputed calls from the 5' RACE reads with MiXCR, one row per CDR3 protein. The table lists 450,000 to 600,000 distinct CDR3 sequences, about 22% of them singletons. Study results and caveats: In zero-insertion analyses, partial confounding could arise from invariant MAIT and iNKT cells. Clonotypes of the beta chain that were abundant in cord blood carried fewer insertions (memory repertoires showed none).

The ends were cut back, 3 bases at V and 0 bases at J, with 9 bases in the middle. Germline V CDR1 and CDR2: MGHRA, YSYEKL. The CDR3 has 14 residues. To note about this clonotype: Antigen specificity is unknown.

The same sample was also studied in work on yellow fever vaccine responses in identical twins. From that paper: The authors reported partly convergent, partly personalized vaccine responses in identical twins.

The chain links TRBV4-1 to TRBJ2-7; perhaps TRBD2 as D (5 bases). The sequenced material came from CD4+ T cells sorted from blood. This clonotype originated in a woman aged 18-29 years in good health. CDR3 loop: CASSHLDFSYEQYF. DNA for the CDR3: TGCGCCAGCAGCCACCTGGACTTCTCCTACGAGCAGTACTTC.